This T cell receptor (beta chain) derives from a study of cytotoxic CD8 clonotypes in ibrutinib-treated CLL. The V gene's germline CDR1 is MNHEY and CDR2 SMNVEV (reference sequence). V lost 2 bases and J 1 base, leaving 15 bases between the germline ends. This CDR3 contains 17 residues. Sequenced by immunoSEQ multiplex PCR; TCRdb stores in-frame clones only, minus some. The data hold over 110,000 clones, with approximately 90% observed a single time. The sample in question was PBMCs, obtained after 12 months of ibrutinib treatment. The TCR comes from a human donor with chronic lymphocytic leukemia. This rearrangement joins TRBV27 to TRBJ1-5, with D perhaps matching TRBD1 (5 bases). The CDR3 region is CASSLRGAGVSNQPQHF. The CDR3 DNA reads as TGTGCCAGCAGTTTAAGGGGCGCGGGTGTGAGCAATCAGCCCCAGCATTTT.